These 10 T cell receptor beta chains were sequenced from one sample in a study of long-term antiretroviral therapy in people with HIV. Survey level was the resolution at which the v3.0 immunoSEQ assay ran. Assay used: immunoSEQ multiplex PCR; TCRdb lists only in-frame clones, some missing. Of 32,000 or so clones listed, approximately 85% are singletons. Material: unsorted PBMCs, obtained roughly 3.5 years after starting antiretroviral therapy. The receptor source for this set is a man between 18 and 35 years old with HIV.

The V and J genes are TRBV4-1 and TRBJ1-2, with D possibly being TRBD1 (5 bases). CDR1 and CDR2 from the germline V gene are MGHRA and YSYEKL. The CDR3 length is 16 residues. V was cut by 3 bases and J by 7 bases, with 21 bases left in between. CDR3 in DNA: TGCGCCAGCAGCCAGGCACCGGGACGCGAACTCGGTGGCTACACCTTC. It translates to CASSQAPGRELGGYTF.

J is TRBJ1-1 and V is TRBV11-3; 9 nucleotides match TRBD1. With 9 bases clipped from V and 1 base from J, the junction kept 3 bases outside the gene matches. The CDR3 totals 13 residues. CDR1 SGHNT and CDR2 YENEEA come from the germline V gene. DNA of the CDR3: TGTGCCAGTGGGACAGGGAGGAACACTGAAGCTTTCTTT. This codes for CASGTGRNTEAFF.

This clone was seen a few times. The chain links TRBV7-9 to TRBJ2-7; D is unresolved. The V end lost 5 bases, the J end lost 2 bases, and 10 bases lay between the germline ends. Germline V lookup: CDR1 SEHNR, CDR2 FQNEAQ (reference sequence). The CDR3 is 13 residues long. In DNA, the CDR3 is TGTGCCAGCAGCCCGGCAGCCACCTACGAGCAGTACTTC. As protein: CASSPAATYEQYF.

This clone was detected a few times. This chain connects TRBV7-6 to TRBJ1-5; D remains ambiguous. With 2 bases removed from V and 5 bases from J, the gap between germline ends came to 16 bases. The germline gives CDR1 SGHVS, CDR2 FNYEAQ. The CDR3 is 16 amino acids. CDR3: CASSLRADQRDQPQHF. The CDR3 nucleotides are TGTGCCAGCAGCTTAAGGGCCGACCAACGGGATCAGCCCCAGCATTTT.

The chain recombines TRBV9 with TRBJ2-7, with TRBD1 as a possible D gene (6 bases). Per germline, CDR1 SGDLS and CDR2 YYNGEE. The V gene lost 4 bases and the J gene lost 4 bases, with 18 bases spanning the gap. The CDR3 is 15 amino acids. The CDR3 DNA reads TGTGCCAGCAGCCCAACTGAACAGGGTTCATACGAGCAGTACTTC. It is translated as CASSPTEQGSYEQYF. Using reference TRBV9 and TRBJ2-7 for the parts outside the CDR3, the full variable domain is DSGVTQTPKHLITATGQRVTLRCSPRSGDLSVYWYQQSLDQGLQFLIQYYNGEERAKGNILERFSAQQFPDLHSELNLSSLELGDSALYFCASSPTEQGSYEQYFGPGTRLTVT.

CDR3 in amino acids: CASTSLGQGSHYGYTF. The DNA for the CDR3 is TGTGCCAGCACCTCCCTGGGGCAGGGGAGCCACTATGGCTACACCTTC. The chain recombines TRBV11-2 with TRBJ1-2; D perhaps matches TRBD1 (6 bases). Germline-derived CDR1 and CDR2 are SGHAT and FQNNGV. CDR3 length: 16 amino acids. The ends were cut back, 7 bases at V and 3 bases at J, with 21 bases in the middle.

This CDR3 reads CASSLGQSNTEAFF. The CDR3 DNA reads as TGCGCCAGCAGCTTGGGACAGTCGAACACTGAAGCTTTCTTT. J is TRBJ1-1 and V is TRBV5-1; D possibly corresponds to TRBD1 (5 bases). Germline values: CDR1 SGHRS, CDR2 YFSETQ. The CDR3 covers 14 residues. Trimming shortened V by 0 bases and J by 1 base, and 7 bases separated the two germline ends.

The CDR3 protein is CASSEATGYGYTF. CDR3 DNA: TGTGCCAGCAGTGAAGCGACAGGCTATGGCTACACCTTC. This chain joins TRBV2 and TRBJ1-2; perhaps TRBD1 as D (6 bases). CDR3 size: 13 residues. V dropped 0 bases and J dropped 4 bases, with 6 bases sitting between them. The germline CDR1 and CDR2 sequences are SNHLY and FYNNEI.

The chain employs TRBV7-2 and TRBJ2-1, with D tentatively TRBD2 (7 bases). CDR3 length equals 16 residues. Trimming took 5 bases from V and 4 from J, leaving 18 bases between them. Per the germline V gene, CDR1 is SGHTA and CDR2 is FQGNSA. CDR3 amino acids: CASSQGRGGIYNEQFF. DNA for the CDR3: TGTGCCAGCAGCCAGGGGAGGGGCGGAATATACAATGAGCAGTTCTTC. Looking up the rest from reference TRBV7-2 and TRBJ2-1 gives the full variable domain: GAGVSQSPSNKVTEKGKDVELRCDPISGHTALYWYRQSLGQGLEFLIYFQGNSAPDKSGLPSDRFSAERTGGSVSTLTIQRTQQEDSAVYLCASSQGRGGIYNEQFFGPGTRLTVL.

This chain joins TRBV6-1 and TRBJ1-2, with TRBD1 matching over 8 bases. V gave up 4 bases and J gave up 3 bases; unmatched junction bases: 1. Germline assignment: CDR1 MNHNS and CDR2 SASEGT. This CDR3 comprises 13 residues. The CDR3 coding sequence is TGTGCCAGCAGTGTGACAGGGGACTATGGCTACACCTTC. This codes for CASSVTGDYGYTF.